Listed below are T cell receptor beta chains from one sample, sequenced in a study of blood T cell repertoires in COVID-19. Clones were read by immunoSEQ multiplex PCR, and TCRdb kept only the in-frame ones, dropping some. Among roughly 70,000 clones listed, 75% to 90% were seen once. Specimen: peripheral blood. Every receptor here comes from a woman in her fifties or sixties with active COVID-19. Each CDR3 is given with its conserved first and last residue. Each record gives: V gene, CDR3 protein.

v_call: TRBV6-5
cdr3_aa: CASSPLRGLADTQYF

v_call: TRBV19
cdr3_aa: CASSDYSDTKNIQYF

v_call: TRBV5-6
cdr3_aa: CASSLDRATVGQFF

v_call: TRBV7-8
cdr3_aa: CASSYTSGAQETQYF

v_call: TRBV7-2
cdr3_aa: CASSLVATSGSADTQYF

v_call: TRBV3-1/TRBV3-2
cdr3_aa: CASSQAGGTEAFF

v_call: TRBV29-1
cdr3_aa: CSVRTASYEQYF

v_call: TRBV6-5
cdr3_aa: CASRSRVNYGYTF

v_call: TRBV7-3
cdr3_aa: CASSFSGAFANEQFF

v_call: TRBV30
cdr3_aa: CAWSAAGGNSPLHF

v_call: TRBV6-2/TRBV6-3
cdr3_aa: CASSPGGGQPQHF

v_call: TRBV27
cdr3_aa: CASSRTSGRDYEQYF

v_call: TRBV11-3
cdr3_aa: CASSSMTGGGELFF

v_call: TRBV5-5
cdr3_aa: CASSLLAGVGNEQFF

v_call: TRBV10-3
cdr3_aa: CAISEGRVTDTQYF

v_call: TRBV6-6
cdr3_aa: CASSHGGLRTNEKLFF

v_call: TRBV28
cdr3_aa: CASTFPGTGDGGSYNEQFF

v_call: TRBV28
cdr3_aa: CAQKRSGSCGVSEETQYF

v_call: TRBV7-3
cdr3_aa: CASSTDRESTGELFF

v_call: TRBV29-1
cdr3_aa: CSVVGTGGKGTEAFF

v_call: TRBV9
cdr3_aa: CASSETSGRYTGELFF

v_call: TRBV19
cdr3_aa: CASSILAGGGEQFF

v_call: TRBV19
cdr3_aa: CASQRGLAVSSTDTQYF

v_call: TRBV13
cdr3_aa: CASSSFAGQGNEQYF

v_call: TRBV7-9
cdr3_aa: CASSRGQGITEAFF

v_call: TRBV4-1
cdr3_aa: CASSQDITVNQPQHF

v_call: TRBV10-3
cdr3_aa: CAISEVGRVPDTQYF

v_call: TRBV6-5
cdr3_aa: CASSSWEKEYTF

v_call: TRBV9
cdr3_aa: CASSAFAGVDEQYF

v_call: TRBV18
cdr3_aa: CASSPPGDRYNSPLHF

v_call: TRBV7-9
cdr3_aa: CASSARLAGFEDTQYF

v_call: TRBV19
cdr3_aa: CASSKAEGAFGYEQYF

v_call: TRBV7-8
cdr3_aa: CASSLVGQPFYGYTF

v_call: TRBV7-9
cdr3_aa: CASSLVVAGSTDTQYF

v_call: TRBV10-3
cdr3_aa: CAISAGGDETQYF

v_call: TRBV11-2
cdr3_aa: CASSFPQQGSYEQYF

v_call: TRBV10-3
cdr3_aa: CAISERLAGAGEQFF

v_call: TRBV5-1
cdr3_aa: CASSPGLADRTDTQYF

v_call: TRBV3-1/TRBV3-2
cdr3_aa: CASSQTGTSGRGQFF

v_call: TRBV28
cdr3_aa: CASRYPPQETQYF

v_call: TRBV25-1
cdr3_aa: CASMKPGTGTDTQYF

v_call: TRBV27
cdr3_aa: CASRRAGTSYEQYF

v_call: TRBV4-2
cdr3_aa: CASSQDQPGGVGELFF

v_call: TRBV6-4
cdr3_aa: CASSAEQGSEQYF

v_call: TRBV14
cdr3_aa: CASSLQLAGVQNEQFF

v_call: TRBV6-5
cdr3_aa: CASSSSGQSYNEQFF

v_call: TRBV6-1
cdr3_aa: CASSEATTGNTEAFF

v_call: TRBV9
cdr3_aa: CASSVGGGADTQYF

v_call: TRBV3-1/TRBV3-2
cdr3_aa: CASTDRVSNTEAFF

v_call: TRBV5-1
cdr3_aa: CASSLEVGDYGYTF

v_call: TRBV11-1
cdr3_aa: CASSQTGDEQYF

v_call: TRBV12-3/TRBV12-4
cdr3_aa: CASRSQLWETQYF

v_call: TRBV6-5
cdr3_aa: CASSKQTGGGTEAFF

v_call: TRBV20-1
cdr3_aa: CSASSDRGTGELFF

v_call: TRBV4-2
cdr3_aa: CASSKYLAVNTGELFF